Below, 13 T cell receptor beta chains from the same sample are listed, as sequenced in a study of blood T cell repertoires in COVID-19. Clones were read by immunoSEQ multiplex PCR, and TCRdb kept only the in-frame ones, dropping some. The sample includes some 260,000 clones, 82% of them seen just once. The sample comprised peripheral blood. The receptors were sampled from a woman in her late teens or twenties with acute or convalescent COVID-19.

This rearrangement joins TRBV27 to TRBJ1-2; D is undetermined. CDR1 is MNHEY, CDR2 SMNVEV, per germline (reference sequence). This CDR3 is built from 17 residues. V was trimmed by 0 bases and J by 5 bases, leaving 19 bases between them. The CDR3 region has the DNA TGTGCCAGCAGTTTATCGTCGAACGGCGGGATCACTTATGGCTACACCTTC. Its translation: CASSLSSNGGITYGYTF.

This chain connects TRBV30 to TRBJ2-5, with D perhaps TRBD2 (7 bases). Trimming removed 0 bases at V and 5 bases at J, with 10 bases between. The CDR3 has 13 amino acids. CDR1 GTSNPN and CDR2 SVGIG come from the germline V gene (reference sequence). CDR3 in amino acids: CAWSVGGAETQYF. The CDR3 DNA reads as TGTGCCTGGAGTGTAGGGGGGGCCGAGACCCAGTACTTC.

This chain links TRBV6-2 or TRBV6-3 with TRBJ1-5, with D unclear. The germline gives CDR1 MNHEY, CDR2 SVGEGT. Between the trimmed V and J ends, which lost 3 bases and 6 bases, there was a span of 12 bases. The CDR3 length is 14 residues. The CDR3 spells CASSYGRRGQPQHF. The CDR3 coding sequence is TGTGCCAGCAGTTATGGACGTCGGGGTCAGCCCCAGCATTTT.

The sample holds a few counts of this clone. This specimen includes other DNA sequences encoding the same CDR3. The chain is built from TRBV5-6 and TRBJ1-2; D unclear. Germline CDR1 is SGHDT and CDR2 is YYEEEE. The CDR3 is 13 amino acids. Trimming shortened V by 0 bases and J by 3 bases, and 6 bases separated the two germline ends. CDR3 region: CASSLGQDYGYTF. The DNA of the CDR3 is TGTGCCAGCAGCTTGGGGCAGGACTATGGCTACACCTTC.

The gene calls are TRBV7-2 and TRBJ1-2; D gene unclear. V was clipped by 1 base and J by 10 bases, with 10 bases between them. Germline CDR1 and CDR2: SGHTA and FQGNSA. CDR3 length equals 12 residues. The CDR3 nucleotides read TGTGCCAGCAGCTTAGATGTCTCTCTCTACACCTTC. Protein product: CASSLDVSLYTF.

The chain joins TRBV6-4 to TRBJ1-1; D is uncertain. V was pared by 6 bases and J by 1 base, with 9 bases between. The CDR3 runs 13 residues. Germline lookup yields CDR1 MRHNA and CDR2 SNTAGT. CDR3 sequence: CASSRMENTEAFF. The CDR3 nucleotides read TGTGCCAGCAGCAGGATGGAGAACACTGAAGCTTTCTTT.

The CDR3 DNA reads TGTGCCAGCAGGTCCGGGACTAGCGGGCGCGGGGAGCTGTTTTTT. It translates to CASRSGTSGRGELFF. The gene calls are TRBV2 and TRBJ2-2; 12 nucleotides align to TRBD2. CDR1 and CDR2 (germline): SNHLY, FYNNEI. Trimming cost V 6 bases and J 7 bases; bases outside gene matches: 6. The CDR3 loop spans 15 amino acids.

J is TRBJ2-7 and V is TRBV4-2, with no clear D. The CDR3 is 13 amino acids. Trimming removed 0 bases from V and 3 bases from J, with 6 bases in between. Germline V gene lookup returns CDR1 LGHNA and CDR2 YNFKEQ. CDR3 in amino acids: CASSQDIYYEQYF. The CDR3 DNA reads TGTGCCAGCAGCCAAGATATATACTACGAGCAGTACTTC.

The genes are TRBV27 and TRBJ1-1; weak D call: TRBD1 (6 bases). The CDR3 extends over 14 amino acids. With 1 base removed from V and 4 bases from J, the gap between germline ends came to 10 bases. The V gene's germline CDR1 is MNHEY and CDR2 SMNVEV (reference sequence). DNA of the CDR3: TGTGCCAGCAGTTTATTAGGGGGACGCACTGAAGCTTTCTTT. This encodes CASSLLGGRTEAFF.

The V call is TRBV30, the J call TRBJ2-1; possibly TRBD2 for D (5 bases). There are 13 residues in the CDR3. Per germline, CDR1 GTSNPN and CDR2 SVGIG (reference sequence). V was clipped by 0 bases and J by 8 bases, with 11 bases between them. The CDR3 loop reads CAWSVRSSYEQFF. The DNA of the CDR3 is TGTGCCTGGAGTGTAAGGTCTAGCTATGAGCAGTTCTTC.

The chain recombines TRBV30 with TRBJ2-3; D may be TRBD2 (6 bases). CDR1 is GTSNPN and CDR2 is SVGIG in the germline V gene (reference sequence). V was pared by 2 bases and J by 3 bases, with 12 bases between. The CDR3 contains 14 residues. The DNA for the CDR3 is TGTGCCTGGAGTCCCCTGGGGGGAACAGATACGCAGTATTTT. The encoded protein is CAWSPLGGTDTQYF.

This clone appeared once. The chain has TRBV6-5 and TRBJ2-2; no clear D gene. The CDR3 runs to 11 residues. Germline V gene sequence: CDR1 MNHEY, CDR2 SVGAGI. V lost 3 bases to trimming and J lost 7 bases, with 3 bases between them. The CDR3 DNA sequence: TGTGCCAGCAGTTATTACGGGGAGCTGTTTTTT. Protein product: CASSYYGELFF.

V is TRBV3-1 (or the pseudogene TRBV3-2) and J is TRBJ2-7, with 9 bases aligning to TRBD1. Germline CDR1 and CDR2: LGHDT and YNNKEL (reference sequence). CDR3 length: 14 residues. Trimming removed 4 bases from V and 2 bases from J; junction bases left unmatched: 3. CDR3 sequence (DNA): TGTGCCAGCAGCCGCGGGACAGGGACCTACGAGCAGTACTTC. This gives the protein CASSRGTGTYEQYF.